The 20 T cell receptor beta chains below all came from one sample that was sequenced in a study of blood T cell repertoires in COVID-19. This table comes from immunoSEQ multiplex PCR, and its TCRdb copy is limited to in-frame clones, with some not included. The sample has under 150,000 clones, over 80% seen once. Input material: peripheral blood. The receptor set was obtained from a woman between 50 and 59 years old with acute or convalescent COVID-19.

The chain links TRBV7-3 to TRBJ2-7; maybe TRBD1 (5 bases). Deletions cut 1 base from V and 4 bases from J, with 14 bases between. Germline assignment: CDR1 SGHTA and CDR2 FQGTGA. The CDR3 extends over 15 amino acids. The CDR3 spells CASSLKGRAGYEQYF. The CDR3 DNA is TGTGCCAGCAGCTTAAAGGGCAGGGCTGGTTACGAGCAGTACTTC.

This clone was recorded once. The CDR3 DNA is TGTGCCAGCAGTGAAATGCGAACCGCCCTCCACTTT. Protein: CASSEMRTALHF. The V and J genes are TRBV6-1 and TRBJ1-6; D ambiguous. Trimming took 2 bases from V and 14 from J, leaving 10 bases between them. Germline V lookup: CDR1 MNHNS, CDR2 SASEGT. The length of the CDR3 is 12 residues.

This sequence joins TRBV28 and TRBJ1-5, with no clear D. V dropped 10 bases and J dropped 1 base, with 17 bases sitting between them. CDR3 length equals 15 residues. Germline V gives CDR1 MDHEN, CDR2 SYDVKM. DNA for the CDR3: TGTGCCACAGAACCTCCGGGAGAAAGCAATCAGCCCCAGCATTTT. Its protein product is CATEPPGESNQPQHF.

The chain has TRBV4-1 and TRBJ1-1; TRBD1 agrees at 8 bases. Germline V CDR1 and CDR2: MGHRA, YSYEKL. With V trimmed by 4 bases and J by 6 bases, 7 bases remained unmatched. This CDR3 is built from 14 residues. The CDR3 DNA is TGCGCCAGCAGCCGGACAGGGTTGACGTCTGAAGCTTTCTTT. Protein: CASSRTGLTSEAFF.

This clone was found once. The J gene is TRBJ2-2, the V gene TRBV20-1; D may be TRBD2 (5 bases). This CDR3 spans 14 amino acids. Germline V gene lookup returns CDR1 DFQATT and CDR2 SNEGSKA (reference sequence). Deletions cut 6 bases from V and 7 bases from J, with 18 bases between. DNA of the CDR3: TGCAGTGCCAGTATCGGGCCCCGGGGCGGGGAGCTGTTTTTT. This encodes CSASIGPRGGELFF.

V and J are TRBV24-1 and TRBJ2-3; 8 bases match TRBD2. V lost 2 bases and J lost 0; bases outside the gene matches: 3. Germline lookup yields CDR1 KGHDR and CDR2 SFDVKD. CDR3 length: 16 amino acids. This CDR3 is CATSDSLADSTDTQYF. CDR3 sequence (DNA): TGTGCCACCAGTGATTCACTAGCGGATAGCACAGATACGCAGTATTTT.

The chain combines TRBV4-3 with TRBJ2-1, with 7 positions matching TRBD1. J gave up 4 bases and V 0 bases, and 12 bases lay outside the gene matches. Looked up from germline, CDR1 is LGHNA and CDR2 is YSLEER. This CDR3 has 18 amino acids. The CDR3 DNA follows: TGCGCCAGCAGCCAAGATTGGGGCCGGGACAGTGCATACAATGAGCAGTTCTTC. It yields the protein CASSQDWGRDSAYNEQFF.

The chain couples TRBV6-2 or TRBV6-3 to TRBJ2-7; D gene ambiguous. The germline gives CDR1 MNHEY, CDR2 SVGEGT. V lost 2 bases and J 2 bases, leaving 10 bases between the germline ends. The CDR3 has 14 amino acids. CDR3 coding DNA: TGTGCCAGCAGTTACCCCCCGCGGCCCTACGAGCAGTACTTC. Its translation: CASSYPPRPYEQYF.

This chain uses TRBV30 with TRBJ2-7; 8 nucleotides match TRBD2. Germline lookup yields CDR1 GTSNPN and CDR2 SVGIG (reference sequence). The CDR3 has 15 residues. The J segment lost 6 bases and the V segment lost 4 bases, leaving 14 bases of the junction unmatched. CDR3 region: CAWTGGAFIQGEQYF. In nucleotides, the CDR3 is TGTGCCTGGACGGGAGGGGCATTTATACAGGGCGAGCAGTACTTC.

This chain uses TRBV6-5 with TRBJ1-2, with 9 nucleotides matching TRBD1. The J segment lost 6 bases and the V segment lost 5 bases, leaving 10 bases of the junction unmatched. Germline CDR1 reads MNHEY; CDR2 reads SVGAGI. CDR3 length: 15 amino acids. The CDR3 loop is CASSTYPGQGNGYTF. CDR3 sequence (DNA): TGTGCCAGCAGTACTTATCCGGGACAGGGAAATGGCTACACCTTC.

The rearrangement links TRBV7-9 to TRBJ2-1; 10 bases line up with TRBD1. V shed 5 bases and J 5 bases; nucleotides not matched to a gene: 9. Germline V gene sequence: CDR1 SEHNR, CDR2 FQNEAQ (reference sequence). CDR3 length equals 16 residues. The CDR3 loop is CASSGPGQGYNNEQFF. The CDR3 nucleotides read TGTGCCAGCAGCGGGCCGGGACAGGGGTATAACAATGAGCAGTTCTTC.

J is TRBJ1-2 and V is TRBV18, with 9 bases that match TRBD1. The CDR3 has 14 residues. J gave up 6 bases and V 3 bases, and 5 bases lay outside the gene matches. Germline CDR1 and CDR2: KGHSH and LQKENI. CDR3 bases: TGTGCCAGCTCACCCGGACAGGGGAGGGATGGCTACACCTTC. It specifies CASSPGQGRDGYTF.

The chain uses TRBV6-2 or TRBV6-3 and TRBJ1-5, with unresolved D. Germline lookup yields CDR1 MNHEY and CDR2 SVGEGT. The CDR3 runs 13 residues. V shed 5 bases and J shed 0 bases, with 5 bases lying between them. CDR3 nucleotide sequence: TGTGCCAGCAGTCTCCTTAGCAATCAGCCCCAGCATTTT. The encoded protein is CASSLLSNQPQHF.

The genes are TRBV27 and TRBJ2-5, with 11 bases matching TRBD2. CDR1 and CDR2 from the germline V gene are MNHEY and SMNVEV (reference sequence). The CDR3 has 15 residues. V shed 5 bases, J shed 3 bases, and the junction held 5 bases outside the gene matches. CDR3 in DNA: TGTGCCAGCAGTCTTATAGCGGGAGGGGAAGAGACCCAGTACTTC. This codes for CASSLIAGGEETQYF.

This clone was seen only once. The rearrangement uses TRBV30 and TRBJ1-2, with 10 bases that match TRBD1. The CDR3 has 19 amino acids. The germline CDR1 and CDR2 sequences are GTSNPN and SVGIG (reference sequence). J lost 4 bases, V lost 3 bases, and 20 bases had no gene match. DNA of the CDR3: TGTGCCTGGAGAACAGGACAGGGGGTTGTTGAGGCCCCTGGCTATGGCTACACCTTC. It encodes CAWRTGQGVVEAPGYGYTF.

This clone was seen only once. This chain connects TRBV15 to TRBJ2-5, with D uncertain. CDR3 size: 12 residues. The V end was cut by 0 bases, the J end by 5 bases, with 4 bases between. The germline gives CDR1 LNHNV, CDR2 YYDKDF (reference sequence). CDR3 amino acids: CATSRDSETQYF. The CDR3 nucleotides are TGTGCCACCAGCAGAGATTCGGAGACCCAGTACTTC.

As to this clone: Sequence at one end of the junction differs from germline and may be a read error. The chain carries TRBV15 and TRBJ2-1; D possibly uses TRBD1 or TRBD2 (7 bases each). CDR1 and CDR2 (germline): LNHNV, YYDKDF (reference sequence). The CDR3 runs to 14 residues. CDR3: CATGRGGVRNEQFF. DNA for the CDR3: TGTGCCACCGGCAGGGGGGGGGTACGCAATGAGCAGTTCTTC.

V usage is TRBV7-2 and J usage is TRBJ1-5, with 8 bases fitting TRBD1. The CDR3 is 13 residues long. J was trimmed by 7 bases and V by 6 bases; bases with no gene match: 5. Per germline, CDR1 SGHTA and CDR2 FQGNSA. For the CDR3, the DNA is TGTGCCAGCAGTAGACAGGGGTGGCAGCCCCAGCATTTT. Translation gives CASSRQGWQPQHF.

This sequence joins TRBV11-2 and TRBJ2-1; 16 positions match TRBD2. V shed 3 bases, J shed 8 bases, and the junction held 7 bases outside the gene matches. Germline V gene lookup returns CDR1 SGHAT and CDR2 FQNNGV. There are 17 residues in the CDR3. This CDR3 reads CASSFEGLAGGPYEQFF. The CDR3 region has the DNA TGTGCCAGCAGCTTTGAGGGACTAGCGGGAGGGCCATATGAGCAGTTCTTC.

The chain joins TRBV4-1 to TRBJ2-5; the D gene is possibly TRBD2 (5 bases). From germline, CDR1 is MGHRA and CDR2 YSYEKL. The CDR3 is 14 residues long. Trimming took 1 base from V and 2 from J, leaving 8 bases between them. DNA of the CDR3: TGCGCCAGCAGCCAAGGTCCGGGACAAGAGACCCAGTACTTC. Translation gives CASSQGPGQETQYF.